The entry below describes one T cell receptor (beta chain). The antigen remains undetermined. This sample is drawn from a study of T cell repertoires in cytomegalovirus infection. Study context: HLA-B-restricted CMV epitopes that are well studied, plus recently identified HLA-C-restricted ones, were used by the study.

Study-wide results and limits: Summed frequency of shared TCR beta families picked out CMV carriers who also had the relevant HLA. HLA-C-restricted CMV clonotypes gave the most frequent clonotype in two of eight donors.

One entry per CDR3 protein, called by TCRdb with MiXCR from the reads. The repertoire has roughly 990,000 distinct CDR3 sequences, roughly 30% of them found once; the top ten carry about 14%. The V end lost 5 bases, the J end lost 4 bases, and 11 bases lay between the germline ends. There are 13 residues in the CDR3. In germline, CDR1 is MNHEY, CDR2 SVGAGI. The starting material was cultured CD8+ T cells from PBMCs, obtained from culture after CMV antigen stimulation. This TCR came from a human donor in good health (CMV status not recorded). Some clones in this sample may be carry-over from other donors' samples. The chain uses TRBV6-5 and TRBJ2-5; weak D call: TRBD1 (6 bases). As DNA, the CDR3 is TGTGCCAGCAGTGTACAGGGCCCAGAGACCCAGTACTTC. As protein: CASSVQGPETQYF.